These 20 T cell receptor beta chains were all obtained from the same sample, sequenced in a study of T cell responses to AZD1222 COVID-19 vaccine. TCRdb's copy holds only in-frame clones and misses some; the assay was immunoSEQ multiplex PCR. The sample carries 95,000 to 150,000 clones, 85% recorded once. Sequencing was performed on peripheral blood, taken 28 days after the second AZD1222 dose. The receptors were gathered from an adult who received the AZD1222 COVID-19 vaccine.

This clone was seen only once. The gene calls are TRBV7-2 and TRBJ2-7; weak D call: TRBD1 (6 bases). The closer fit of TRBJ2-5 to the DNA end suggests the J call may be wrong. Germline values: CDR1 SGHTA, CDR2 FQGNSA. The CDR3 consists of 13 residues. The CDR3 region is CASSLAPDRTQYF. Written as DNA, the CDR3 is TGTGCCAGCAGCTTAGCCCCGGACAGGACCCAGTACTTC.

The chain uses TRBV24-1 and TRBJ2-5; 9 nucleotides line up with TRBD2. Germline CDR1 is KGHDR and CDR2 is SFDVKD. The CDR3 extends over 17 amino acids. V lost 3 bases to trimming and J lost 5 bases; unmatched junction nucleotides: 12. The CDR3 coding sequence is TGTGCCACCAGTGATAGAGACTCGCGGGGGGGCGGCGAGACCCAGTACTTC. Encoded protein: CATSDRDSRGGGETQYF.

V usage is TRBV30 and J usage is TRBJ1-2; D not resolved. V was cut by 2 bases and J by 0 bases, with 4 bases left in between. CDR1 GTSNPN and CDR2 SVGIG come from the germline V gene (reference sequence). The CDR3 loop spans 12 amino acids. The CDR3 sequence: CAWSSPNYGYTF. As DNA, the CDR3 is TGTGCCTGGAGTAGCCCTAACTATGGCTACACCTTC.

The chain joins TRBV5-1 to TRBJ2-5; 9 nucleotides agree with TRBD1. Germline V gene sequence: CDR1 SGHRS, CDR2 YFSETQ. Trimming took 0 bases from V and 3 from J; bases not matched to a gene: 3. The CDR3 runs 15 residues. In nucleotides, the CDR3 is TGCGCCAGCAGCTTGGCCGGGACAGGGAAAGAGACCCAGTACTTC. Translated: CASSLAGTGKETQYF.

The J gene is TRBJ2-7, the V gene TRBV5-5; TRBD1 or TRBD2 may be the D gene (6 bases each). V was trimmed by 0 bases and J by 2 bases, leaving 15 bases between them. The CDR3 spans 16 residues. Germline V lookup: CDR1 SGHKS, CDR2 YYEKEE (reference sequence). CDR3 DNA sequence: TGTGCCAGCAGCTTGGTCCCGGGAGAGGGGGCCTACGAGCAGTACTTC. Its translation is CASSLVPGEGAYEQYF.

This chain uses TRBV6-5 with TRBJ1-1; D ambiguous. The CDR3 loop spans 13 amino acids. CDR1 MNHEY and CDR2 SVGAGI come from the germline V gene. The V gene lost 2 bases and the J gene lost 1 base, with 5 bases spanning the gap. CDR3 bases: TGTGCCAGCAGTTACGGGGAGAACACTGAAGCTTTCTTT. Residues: CASSYGENTEAFF.

The DNA of the CDR3 is TGTGCCAGCAAAGGGGACATAAGGGGTGGGATGAACACTGAAGCTTTCTTT. Encoded protein: CASKGDIRGGMNTEAFF. The V call is TRBV7-8, the J call TRBJ1-1, with D perhaps TRBD1 (6 bases). Trimming shortened V by 7 bases and J by 0 bases, and 21 bases separated the two germline ends. The CDR3 consists of 17 residues. Germline V lookup: CDR1 SGHVS, CDR2 FQNEAQ.

The chain links TRBV7-9 to TRBJ2-1; D gene uncertain. This CDR3 is built from 18 residues. V shed 5 bases and J shed 0 bases, with 20 bases lying between them. The germline V gene encodes CDR1 SEHNR and CDR2 FQNEAQ (reference sequence). The CDR3 region has the DNA TGTGCCAGCAGCCCCTATTCTTCGGCGTTTAGCTCCTACAATGAGCAGTTCTTC. It specifies CASSPYSSAFSSYNEQFF.

The V and J genes are TRBV5-1 and TRBJ1-5, with 9 bases identical to TRBD1. J was trimmed by 5 bases and V by 4 bases; bases with no gene match: 7. CDR1 SGHRS and CDR2 YFSETQ come from the germline V gene. This CDR3 contains 15 residues. The CDR3 DNA follows: TGCGCCAGCAGCCCGGAGGGACAGGGACATCAGCCCCAGCATTTT. Translating gives CASSPEGQGHQPQHF.

In its sample, this clone was seen once. The chain joins TRBV7-9 to TRBJ2-3, with TRBD2 identical over 7 bases. The CDR3 is 16 residues long. The V gene's germline CDR1 is SEHNR and CDR2 FQNEAQ (reference sequence). J lost 1 base, V lost 2 bases, and 6 bases had no gene match. CDR3 in DNA: TGTGCCAGCAGCTTACTGAGCGGGGTCGGCACAGATACGCAGTATTTT. Protein: CASSLLSGVGTDTQYF.

The sample holds one count of this clone. The chain is built from TRBV4-3 and TRBJ1-4, with 7 positions matching TRBD1. This CDR3 is 16 amino acids long. With V trimmed by 1 base and J by 6 bases, 8 bases remained unmatched. The germline gives CDR1 LGHNA, CDR2 YSLEER. CDR3 protein: CASSQGTGALYEKLFF. The CDR3 DNA follows: TGCGCCAGCAGCCAAGGAACAGGGGCCTTATATGAAAAACTGTTTTTT.

The V gene is TRBV20-1, the J gene TRBJ2-3; D gene ambiguous. This CDR3 contains 10 residues. Germline V CDR1 and CDR2: DFQATT, SNEGSKA (reference sequence). V shed 7 bases and J shed 5 bases, with 7 bases lying between them. The CDR3 DNA sequence: TGCAGTGGTGAGGTAGATACGCAGTATTTT. Its translation: CSGEVDTQYF.

This rearrangement joins TRBV19 to TRBJ2-7, with D unclear. Germline V lookup: CDR1 LNHDA, CDR2 SQIVND (reference sequence). Deletions cut 1 base from V and 0 bases from J, with 16 bases between. This CDR3 comprises 17 residues. CDR3 region: CASSIAYAASSSYEQYF. CDR3 in DNA: TGTGCCAGTAGTATAGCTTATGCTGCGTCCTCCTCCTACGAGCAGTACTTC.

The chain employs TRBV10-1 and TRBJ1-2; D may be TRBD1 (6 bases). CDR1 and CDR2 (germline): WNHNN, SYGVQD (reference sequence). Trimming removed 6 bases at V and 8 bases at J, with 19 bases between. The CDR3 has 14 amino acids. CDR3 in DNA: TGCGCCAGCAGCCTAGGGACGGACGGGGGCGGCTACACCTTC. Protein: CASSLGTDGGGYTF.

The chain carries TRBV5-1 and TRBJ2-1; 11 nucleotides align to TRBD2. The CDR3 is 16 amino acids. Germline lookup yields CDR1 SGHRS and CDR2 YFSETQ. Trimming took 1 base from V and 6 from J; bases not matched to a gene: 6. CDR3 amino acids: CASSLSPSGGSNEQFF. The CDR3 DNA sequence: TGCGCCAGCAGCTTGTCGCCTAGCGGGGGGTCCAATGAGCAGTTCTTC.

This sequence joins TRBV3-1 (or the pseudogene TRBV3-2) and TRBJ2-5; D is uncertain. The CDR3 consists of 15 residues. Per germline, CDR1 LGHDT and CDR2 YNNKEL (reference sequence). V lost 4 bases and J lost 0, with 12 bases in between. In DNA, the CDR3 is TGTGCCAGCAGCCGAACTATGGGTTACCAAGAGACCCAGTACTTC. As protein: CASSRTMGYQETQYF.

The chain employs TRBV11-2 and TRBJ1-3, with 8 bases that match TRBD1. The CDR3 is made up of 17 amino acids. The germline V gene encodes CDR1 SGHAT and CDR2 FQNNGV. The V and J ends lost 5 bases and 3 bases, in that order; junction bases with no gene match: 12. CDR3 nucleotide sequence: TGTGCCAGCAGCAGCCCTTCTCAGGGGGCCTTTGGAAACACCATATATTTT. It is translated as CASSSPSQGAFGNTIYF.

This clone was counted a single time. The chain carries TRBV24-1 and TRBJ2-1; D might be TRBD1 (6 bases). Trimming cost V 8 bases and J 4 bases, with 17 bases left between them. In germline, CDR1 is KGHDR, CDR2 SFDVKD. The CDR3 sequence is 15 residues long. The CDR3 reads CATTSTGLNYNEQFF. CDR3 bases: TGTGCCACCACGTCTACAGGGCTAAATTACAATGAGCAGTTCTTC.

In its sample, this clone ranks as medium-sized. The genes are TRBV10-3 and TRBJ1-1; the D is unclear. V lost 0 bases and J 5 bases, leaving 4 bases between the germline ends. There are 12 residues in the CDR3. Germline assignment: CDR1 ENHRY and CDR2 SYGVKD. The chain's CDR3 is CAISESGTEAFF. For the CDR3, the DNA is TGTGCCATCAGTGAGTCAGGGACTGAAGCTTTCTTT.

This clone was observed a single time. The chain joins TRBV6-5 to TRBJ1-5; no firm D call. Germline CDR1 reads MNHEY; CDR2 reads SVGAGI. The CDR3 extends over 15 amino acids. Deletions cut 0 bases from V and 9 bases from J, with 15 bases between. CDR3 in DNA: TGTGCCAGCAGTTACTCAAATACGGGAGGGAGGCCCCAGCATTTT. Translated, it gives CASSYSNTGGRPQHF.